Detailed here is one TCR beta chain. TCRdb used MiXCR to reprocess the RACE reads, holding one entry per CDR3 protein. The table shows around 380,000 distinct CDR3 sequences, with 4% to 5.5% occurring only once. This sample was included in a study of human T cells and chemical hapten exposure. The time point here: patch test 1, 2 weeks after DPC sensitization. The treatment denotes: therapeutic diphenylcyclopropenone sensitization with weekly scalp DPC. Sample donors consisted of patients with alopecia, aged 18 to 70 years, who were suitable for DPC. This receptor was obtained from a woman in her forties or fifties with alopecia areata. Some clones in this sample may be carry-over from other donors' samples. The source was whole blood, collected in connection with sensitization to the hapten diphenylcyclopropenone (DPC).

The CDR3 DNA follows: TGTGCCAGCAGCGAGTGGACTAGCGGGTACACAGATACGCAGTATTTT. It is translated as CASSEWTSGYTDTQYF. The V gene is TRBV7-2, the J gene TRBJ2-3; TRBD2 matches 11 bases. The ends lost 5 bases at V and 2 bases at J; junction bases unmatched: 6. This CDR3 contains 16 residues. CDR1 is SGHTA, CDR2 FQGNSA, per germline.